What follows are 24 T cell receptor beta chains derived from one specimen sequenced in a study of blood T cells in healthy people across ages. Next came a second PCR, run for about 7 to 12 cycles, which used a sample-barcoded 5' primer along with a J-beta primer mix. TCRdb processed the 5' RACE reads anew with MiXCR; each CDR3 protein has one entry. The sample holds hundreds of thousands of distinct CDR3 sequences, just over 55% seen once. The sequenced material came from blood. The receptors here all came from a man between 35 and 55 years old in good health.

This clonotype was counted only a few times. The genes are TRBV6-6 and TRBJ2-1, with 10 bases aligning to TRBD1. V shed 4 bases, J shed 4 bases, and the junction held 4 bases outside the gene matches. CDR3 length: 15 residues. Germline lookup yields CDR1 MNHNY and CDR2 SVGAGI (reference sequence). In DNA form, the CDR3 reads TGTGCCAGCAGTTCGACGGGACAGGGGTACAATGAGCAGTTCTTC. Translation gives CASSSTGQGYNEQFF.

The chain's CDR3 is CASSLTGTGMYAEAFF. The CDR3 nucleotides are TGCGCCAGCAGCTTAACCGGGACAGGGATGTACGCTGAAGCTTTCTTT. The chain is built from TRBV5-1 and TRBJ1-1; TRBD1 matches at 9 bases. CDR3 length: 16 amino acids. V was pared by 2 bases and J by 6 bases, with 11 bases of the junction left unmatched. Germline assignment: CDR1 SGHRS and CDR2 YFSETQ.

The rearrangement joins TRBV6-6 to TRBJ2-7; perhaps TRBD1 as D (6 bases). The length of the CDR3 is 14 residues. Germline V gives CDR1 MNHNY, CDR2 SVGAGI (reference sequence). Trimming took 5 bases from V and 6 from J, leaving 17 bases between them. The DNA of the CDR3 is TGTGCCAGCAGTGTGGGTACAGGGCTTGGCGAGCAGTACTTC. Its protein product is CASSVGTGLGEQYF.

The chain combines TRBV21-1 with TRBJ2-4; TRBD2, the table's D call, was not compared with the DNA. TRBV21-1 is a recognized pseudogene. The CDR3 loop spans 23 amino acids. The CDR3 sequence: CASSKEGSTERGKKRESKNIQYF. DNA for the CDR3: TGTGCCAGCAGCAAAGAGGGGAGCACCGAGAGGGGCAAGAAGCGGGAATCCAAAAACATTCAGTACTTC.

The CDR3 DNA is TGCGCCAGCAGCTTGCAGATGGACGTCAGGCAGGCGACACCCTACGAGCAGTACTTC. Translated, it gives CASSLQMDVRQATPYEQYF. The chain is built from TRBV5-1 and TRBJ2-7, with unresolved D. CDR3 length equals 19 residues. V was clipped by 1 base and J by 2 bases, with 25 bases between them. Germline V lookup: CDR1 SGHRS, CDR2 YFSETQ.

This clonotype was counted many times. This chain uses TRBV15 with TRBJ2-5; D is unresolved. CDR1 LNHNV and CDR2 YYDKDF come from the germline V gene (reference sequence). The CDR3 totals 13 residues. Trimming removed 2 bases at V and 1 base at J, with 5 bases between. Here the CDR3 DNA reads TGTGCCACCAGCAGAACAGCCCAAGAGACCCAGTACTTC. Translated, it gives CATSRTAQETQYF. Complete variable domain (other parts from reference TRBV15 and TRBJ2-5): DAMVIQNPRYQVTQFGKPVTLSCSQTLNHNVMYWYQQKSSQAPKLLFHYYDKDFNNEADTPDNFQSRRPNTSFCFLDIRSPGLGDTAMYLCATSRTAQETQYFGPGTRLLVL.

This clonotype was seen only a few times. This chain connects TRBV9 to TRBJ2-5; D might be TRBD2 (5 bases). Germline-derived CDR1 and CDR2 are SGDLS and YYNGEE. V lost 0 bases and J lost 4, with 10 bases in between. The CDR3 spans 14 residues. The CDR3 DNA reads TGTGCCAGCAGCGTAGCAGCCGCGGGAGAGACCCAGTACTTC. It encodes CASSVAAAGETQYF.

V and J are TRBV4-3 and TRBJ2-2; D call uncertain. Trimming cost V 3 bases and J 6 bases, with 8 bases left between them. Looked up from germline, CDR1 is LGHNA and CDR2 is YSLEER. This CDR3 has 13 residues. The DNA for the CDR3 is TGCGCCAGCAGCCACGGCCAGGCCGGGGAGCTGTTTTTT. Amino acid sequence: CASSHGQAGELFF.

This clonotype was found a few times. The gene calls are TRBV29-1 and TRBJ2-1, with 7 bases that match TRBD1. The CDR3 runs 14 residues. V lost 5 bases, J lost 0 bases, and 4 bases stayed unmatched. The V gene's germline CDR1 is SQVTM and CDR2 ANQGSEA. The CDR3 sequence is CSVPDRLSYNEQFF. The CDR3 DNA sequence: TGCAGCGTTCCGGACAGGCTCTCCTACAATGAGCAGTTCTTC.

This clonotype has more than one count but fewer than ten. The CDR3 nucleotides read TGTGCCAGCACCTCGACTTTGCAAGAGACCCAGTACTTC. Residues: CASTSTLQETQYF. This chain uses TRBV11-2 with TRBJ2-7; D gene uncertain. The J call may be in error: the DNA end matches TRBJ2-5 better. The CDR3 is made up of 13 amino acids. Germline values: CDR1 SGHAT, CDR2 FQNNGV.

The chain has TRBV25-1 and TRBJ2-2; D is undetermined. The CDR3 loop spans 17 amino acids. Germline assignment: CDR1 MGHDK and CDR2 SYGVNS. V lost 1 base and J 6 bases, leaving 18 bases between the germline ends. CDR3 bases: TGTGCCAGCAGTGAATCATTTGGAAGGGATAAGGCCGGGGAGCTGTTTTTT. Encoded protein: CASSESFGRDKAGELFF.

The gene calls are TRBV20-1 and TRBJ2-4, with D tentatively TRBD2 (7 bases). The J call may not be correct, given that the DNA end is closer to TRBJ2-5. The CDR3 is made up of 14 amino acids. Germline V CDR1 and CDR2: DFQATT, SNEGSKA (reference sequence). The CDR3 sequence is CSEGGAGRQETQYF. For the CDR3, the DNA is TGCAGTGAGGGGGGAGCGGGGAGGCAAGAGACCCAGTACTTC.

This chain uses TRBV12-3 or TRBV12-4 with TRBJ1-1; a possible D gene is TRBD1 (6 bases). The CDR3 has 13 residues. Trimming took off 5 bases at V and 4 bases at J, with 11 bases between the two ends. CDR3 sequence reads: CASSATGITEAFF. Written as DNA, the CDR3 is TGTGCCAGCAGTGCTACAGGGATCACTGAAGCTTTCTTT.

J is TRBJ2-3 and V is TRBV15; TRBD2 matches at 8 bases. Germline V gene sequence: CDR1 LNHNV, CDR2 YYDKDF (reference sequence). The V gene end was trimmed by 1 base and the J gene end by 6 bases; junction bases not matched to a gene: 6. CDR3 size: 15 residues. This CDR3 is CATSRVSGSLDTQYF. CDR3 DNA: TGTGCCACCAGCAGAGTAAGCGGGAGTTTGGATACGCAGTATTTT. Full variable domain (outside the CDR3, taken from reference TRBV15 and TRBJ2-3): DAMVIQNPRYQVTQFGKPVTLSCSQTLNHNVMYWYQQKSSQAPKLLFHYYDKDFNNEADTPDNFQSRRPNTSFCFLDIRSPGLGDTAMYLCATSRVSGSLDTQYFGPGTRLTVL.

This clonotype was observed a few times. This rearrangement joins TRBV5-1 to TRBJ1-2, with D perhaps matching TRBD1 (5 bases). The CDR3 totals 15 residues. The V and J ends lost 0 bases and 1 base respectively, with 10 bases between them. CDR1 SGHRS and CDR2 YFSETQ come from the germline V gene. The CDR3, as DNA: TGCGCCAGCAGCTTGGAGGGGCGGAGTAACTATGGCTACACCTTC. The encoded protein is CASSLEGRSNYGYTF.

The chain couples TRBV19 to TRBJ2-3; no definite D call. Germline lookup yields CDR1 LNHDA and CDR2 SQIVND (reference sequence). This CDR3 contains 15 residues. The V and J ends lost 0 bases and 1 base respectively, with 8 bases between them. The CDR3 DNA reads as TGTGCCAGTAGTATAGATGGTGCTCGCACAGATACGCAGTATTTT. Amino acids: CASSIDGARTDTQYF.

This clonotype has only one observation. The chain joins TRBV24-1 to TRBJ2-5; 8 nucleotides agree with TRBD2. CDR3 length: 17 amino acids. Germline trimming cut 9 bases from V and 5 bases from J; bases unmatched to any gene: 19. The germline CDR1 and CDR2 sequences are KGHDR and SFDVKD. In nucleotides, the CDR3 is TGTGCCACCCGCTTAGGAGGGGAAGCGGGAGAGCCGGAGACCCAGTACTTC. Protein sequence: CATRLGGEAGEPETQYF.

V gene TRBV7-3 combines with J gene TRBJ1-2; 7 bases fit TRBD1. J lost 6 bases, V lost 3 bases, and 10 bases had no gene match. Germline V gene sequence: CDR1 SGHTA, CDR2 FQGTGA. The length of the CDR3 is 15 residues. The CDR3 protein is CASSLGPGQPDGYTF. The CDR3 DNA reads TGTGCCAGCAGCTTGGGACCGGGACAGCCCGATGGCTACACCTTC.

As to this clonotype: One end of the junction fails to match germline, which may point to a read error. The chain is built from TRBV6-4 and TRBJ2-1; 7 nucleotides align to TRBD2. The CDR3 consists of 15 residues. Looked up from germline, CDR1 is MRHNA and CDR2 is SNTAGT. CDR3 sequence reads: CPSKRDSSSYNEQFF. As DNA, the CDR3 is TGTCCCAGCAAGCGGGACTCGAGCTCCTACAATGAGCAGTTCTTC.

The rearrangement uses TRBV5-6 and TRBJ2-7, with unresolved D. The V end was cut by 2 bases, the J end by 7 bases, with 10 bases between. This CDR3 comprises 12 residues. Per the germline V gene, CDR1 is SGHDT and CDR2 is YYEEEE. For the CDR3, the DNA is TGTGCCAGCAGCTTTCCGGAGAGGGAGCAGTACTTC. This encodes CASSFPEREQYF.

The J gene is TRBJ1-2, the V gene TRBV19, with 10 bases matching TRBD1. The CDR3 totals 14 residues. V lost 1 base and J lost 8; bases outside the gene matches: 4. CDR1 LNHDA and CDR2 SQIVND come from the germline V gene (reference sequence). CDR3 sequence reads: CASSIGDRGHGYTF. CDR3 nucleotide sequence: TGTGCCAGTAGTATAGGAGACAGGGGGCACGGCTACACCTTC.

The J gene is TRBJ2-3, the V gene TRBV5-1; no reliable D call. Trimming pared 3 bases from V and 6 bases from J, leaving 14 bases between. In germline, CDR1 is SGHRS, CDR2 YFSETQ. The CDR3 is 14 amino acids. The CDR3 is CASSSPPRLDTQYF. CDR3 in DNA: TGCGCCAGCAGCTCCCCCCCCCGGTTGGATACGCAGTATTTT.

V usage is TRBV7-3 and J usage is TRBJ2-2; D ambiguous. Germline loops: CDR1 SGHTA, CDR2 FQGTGA. V dropped 7 bases and J dropped 1 base, with 16 bases sitting between them. CDR3 size: 16 residues. CDR3 DNA: TGTGCCAGCAATTTGGTACTGGCGGTGAACACCGGGGAGCTGTTTTTT. Amino acids: CASNLVLAVNTGELFF.

In its sample, this clonotype was seen once. CDR3 in amino acids: CASSLDSIGGGYTF. CDR3 DNA sequence: TGTGCCAGCAGTCTAGACTCCATCGGCGGGGGCTACACCTTC. The rearrangement joins TRBV12-3 or TRBV12-4 to TRBJ1-2; D is uncertain. The CDR3 is 14 residues long. The V end was cut by 5 bases, the J end by 8 bases, with 18 bases between.